These T cell receptor beta chains were read from a single sample in a study of Graves' ophthalmopathy and Graves' hyperthyroidism. In TCRdb, the multiplex PCR reads were re-called with MiXCR into one record per CDR3 protein. The repertoire includes approximately 700,000 distinct CDR3 sequences, about 40% of them detected once, and roughly 3.5% sits in the top ten. The sequencing sample was made of peripheral blood. These TCRs come from an adult man with Graves' ophthalmopathy. CDR3s include the opening cysteine and the closing phenylalanine or tryptophan. Each record gives: V gene, J gene, D gene, clone size, CDR3 DNA, CDR3 protein. A D gene is named only where the DNA matches it firmly. Clone size is stated in some rows and not others, as once, few, many or a class when expanded.

TRBV7-2	TRBJ2-5	NA	many	TGTGCCAGCAGCTTTACCCCTCTCGACAGCCAAGAGACCCAGTACTTC	CASSFTPLDSQETQYF
TRBV20-1	TRBJ2-2	NA	NA	TGCAGTGCTAGGGGTCGGGGGGAGCTGTTTTTT	CSARGRGELFF
TRBV30	TRBJ2-2	NA	NA	TGTGCCTGGAGGAAGACGAACACCGGGGAGCTGTTTTTT	CAWRKTNTGELFF
TRBV29-1	TRBJ2-6	NA	NA	TGCAGCGTCGTGGGGGGCGACGTCCTGACTTTC	CSVVGGDVLTF
TRBV7-8	TRBJ2-6	NA	many	TGTGCCAGCACTACAGGGTGGCCTGGGGCCAACGTCCTGACTTTC	CASTTGWPGANVLTF
TRBV29-1	TRBJ2-5	NA	many	TGCAGCGTTGGGGGGGCCCTAGGCCCGCGAGAGACCCAGTACTTC	CSVGGALGPRETQYF
TRBV10-1	TRBJ1-5	TRBD1	NA	TGCGCCAGCAGCGGACAGGCGAATCAGCCCCAGCATTTT	CASSGQANQPQHF
TRBV25-1	TRBJ2-3	TRBD2	NA	TGTGCCAGCAGTGAGCCCGGGACTAGCCCGCCAGATACGCAGTATTTT	CASSEPGTSPPDTQYF
TRBV10-3	TRBJ2-7	NA	NA	TGTGCCAGCAGTCAGGAAAGCGAGCAGTACTTC	CASSQESEQYF
TRBV12-1	TRBJ1-2	NA	NA	TGTGCCAGCAGCTTTGACAGGGGCGGGAGGAGCCCGATCTATGGCTACACCTTC	CASSFDRGGRSPIYGYTF
TRBV7-2	TRBJ2-5	NA	NA	TGTGCCAGCAGCAAGCAGGACCGGGGGAATGAAGAGACCCAGTACTTC	CASSKQDRGNEETQYF
TRBV5-5	TRBJ1-2	TRBD1	NA	TGTGCCAGCAGCTCCGGGACAGGGGGCTTTATTTATGGCTACACCTTC	CASSSGTGGFIYGYTF
TRBV10-3	TRBJ2-3	TRBD2	few	TGTGCCATCAGAAAACCCTCTAGCGGGAGGGCCACAGATACGCAGTATTTT	CAIRKPSSGRATDTQYF
TRBV14	TRBJ1-1	NA	NA	TGTGCCAGCAGCCAAGAAAGGGGGACTCACCGTGAAGCTTTCTTT	CASSQERGTHREAFF
TRBV9	TRBJ1-1	TRBD1	NA	TGTGCCAGCAGTATCCGGGACAGTCCTCCCACTTGGCACACTGAAGCTTTCTTT	CASSIRDSPPTWHTEAFF
TRBV27	TRBJ2-5	NA	NA	TGTGCCAGCAGTTTACCAGGAGAGACCCAGCACTTC	CASSLPGETQHF
TRBV29-1	TRBJ1-5	TRBD1	NA	TGCAGCGTGGGGACAGGGGTCGGGAACGAGCATTTT	CSVGTGVGNEHF
TRBV10-3	TRBJ1-6	TRBD1	NA	TGTGCCATCAGTGCCGGGACAGGGAGCGGGAGTTCACCCCTCCACTTT	CAISAGTGSGSSPLHF
TRBV6-4	TRBJ2-3	NA	few	TGTGCCAGCAGTGAGCGCGGCACAGATACGCAGTATTTT	CASSERGTDTQYF
TRBV25-1	TRBJ1-2	TRBD1	NA	TGTGCCAGCAGTGAGACGACAGGGGTTGGCTATGGCTACACCTTC	CASSETTGVGYGYTF
TRBV19	TRBJ1-2	TRBD1	NA	TGTGCCAGTAGTATCCATTCTGAGGGGGCCCACTATGGCTACACCTTC	CASSIHSEGAHYGYTF
TRBV3-1	TRBJ2-5	TRBD2	few	TGTGCCAGCAGGATCGGACTAGCGGGAAAGGAGACCCAGTACTTC	CASRIGLAGKETQYF
TRBV12-3/TRBV12-4	TRBJ2-2	NA	few	TGTGCCAGCAGTTCCCCGAGGGGCCTGGGCGGGGAGCTGTTTTTT	CASSSPRGLGGELFF
TRBV7-8	TRBJ2-2	NA	NA	TGTGCCAGCAGCTTGTGGGACTTACCTGTTGCCGGGGAGCTGTTTTTT	CASSLWDLPVAGELFF
TRBV7-2	TRBJ2-7	NA	NA	TGTGCCAGCAGCCAAGATGAGAGGAACGAGCAGTACTTC	CASSQDERNEQYF
TRBV2	TRBJ2-1	NA	NA	TGTGCCAGCAGTAGGGACGTAGGTAACAATGAGCAGTTCTTC	CASSRDVGNNEQFF
TRBV6-5	TRBJ1-2	NA	many	TGTGCCAGCAGTGATCGGCCAGGGAACCAGTATGGCTACACCTTC	CASSDRPGNQYGYTF
TRBV7-6	TRBJ1-5	NA	NA	TGTGCCAGCAGCTTAGATGTCCAAGAGACCCAGCATTTT	CASSLDVQETQHF
TRBV5-1	TRBJ1-2	NA	few	TGCGCCAGCAGCTCCAGGGAGGATGGCTACACCTTC	CASSSREDGYTF
TRBV10-3	TRBJ1-2	TRBD1	few	TGTGCCATCAGTGAGGGGACAGGGGGCTACACCTTC	CAISEGTGGYTF
TRBV19	TRBJ1-4	NA	NA	TGTGCCAGTAGCAAAGGAGGGGGGGGTGAAAAACTGTTTTTT	CASSKGGGGEKLFF
TRBV7-3	TRBJ2-7	TRBD2	few	TGCGCCAGCAGCCAAGCCCGACTAGCGGGAGACTTTTCCTACGAGCAGTACTTC	CASSQARLAGDFSYEQYF
TRBV29-1	TRBJ1-6	NA	many	TGCAGCGCTGGGACCCCGGTTAGTTCACCCCTCCACTTT	CSAGTPVSSPLHF
TRBV29-1	TRBJ1-3	TRBD1	NA	TGCAGCGTCCGGGACAGATTCACCATATATTTT	CSVRDRFTIYF
TRBV29-1	TRBJ1-1	NA	once	TGCAGCACCCGGAGGGTAGGAGTCGGGGACACTGAAGCTTTCTTT	CSTRRVGVGDTEAFF
TRBV3-1	TRBJ1-4	NA	many	TGTGCCAGCAGCCGGGGCCTTGAAAAACTGTTTTTT	CASSRGLEKLFF
TRBV19	TRBJ2-3	TRBD1	NA	TGTGCCAGTAGTGCTACAGGGGTCGGCAGTCAGCCCCAGTATTTT	CASSATGVGSQPQYF
TRBV4-1	TRBJ1-5	NA	many	TGCGCCAGCAGCCAGCTCGGGGGACCCCAGCATTTT	CASSQLGGPQHF
TRBV5-1	TRBJ1-4	NA	few	TGCGCCAGCAGCTTGGGCGGGGTTGGGGGCGAAAAACTGTTTTTT	CASSLGGVGGEKLFF
TRBV7-9	TRBJ2-5	NA	NA	TGTGCCAGCGGCAGGCAGGGGCAAGAGACCCAGTACTTC	CASGRQGQETQYF
TRBV2	TRBJ1-2	NA	NA	TGTGCCAGCAGTCCAAGGGCGCAAGGAGGCTACACCTTC	CASSPRAQGGYTF
TRBV3-1	TRBJ1-1	NA	few	TGTGCCAGCAGCCTTTTCTTGGGGGAGAACACTGAAGCTTTCTTT	CASSLFLGENTEAFF
TRBV10-3	TRBJ1-2	NA	once	TGTGCCATCAGTGGTACAGGGCTCGGGTATGGCTACACCTTC	CAISGTGLGYGYTF
TRBV2	TRBJ2-5	NA	many	TGTGCCAGCACCCCGGGACGGGGGACTCAAGAGACCCAGTACTTC	CASTPGRGTQETQYF
TRBV10-3	TRBJ2-6	TRBD1	NA	TGTGCCATCAAACGGGACAGGGAGGTCTACGTCCTGACTTTC	CAIKRDREVYVLTF
TRBV7-9	TRBJ2-7	NA	few	TGTGCCAGCAGCTTTTCCCAGGGGCTAAGCTACGAGCAGTACTTC	CASSFSQGLSYEQYF
TRBV30	TRBJ1-1	NA	NA	TGTGCCTGGAGTCTCTGGGCCCTGACAGAAGCTTTCTTT	CAWSLWALTEAFF
TRBV7-2	TRBJ1-5	NA	many	TGTGCCAGCAGCTTTCAGACAGAGCATCAGCCCCAGCATTTT	CASSFQTEHQPQHF
TRBV20-1	TRBJ2-7	TRBD2	NA	TGCAGTGCTATAGCGGGAGGATACGACGAGCAGTACTTC	CSAIAGGYDEQYF
TRBV25-1	TRBJ1-2	TRBD1	NA	TGTGCCAGCTCACCCTCTGACAGGGGAATTAACTATGGCTACACCTTC	CASSPSDRGINYGYTF